This TCR beta chain was recovered during a study of cytomegalovirus exposure and HLA in healthy donors. Germline V gives CDR1 MNHNS, CDR2 SASEGT. Germline trimming cut 5 bases from V and 4 bases from J; bases unmatched to any gene: 3. The CDR3 sequence is 13 residues long. Findings and caveats of the study: TCR beta V- and J-gene trimming, according to a later analysis, was linked to a missense DCLRE1C variant. In vitro confirmation showed a few CMV-associated chains to be CMV antigen specific. When a later analysis compared HLA-associated TCR beta chains with equally common others, the HLA-associated chains turned out to be more clonally expanded and to have lower generation probabilities.

For this clone: What it binds is unknown.

The PCR contained 60 Vbeta and 13 Jbeta primers. Here immunoSEQ multiplex PCR was the method, and the copy in TCRdb shows in-frame clones only, minus some. The sample has over 65,000 clones, around 74% seen once; the top ten hold around 7.3%. The chain carries TRBV6-1 and TRBJ2-3; 7 bases are shared with TRBD1. Source material: PBMCs. The source of this sequence is a woman in her twenties or thirties in good health and CMV-seropositive. This CDR3 is CASSRDRADTQYF. Here the CDR3 DNA reads TGTGCCAGCAGTCGGGACAGAGCAGATACGCAGTATTTT.